Following are 30 T cell receptor beta chains from one sample sequenced in a study of OX40 agonist ivuxolimab in advanced cancers. Profiling relied on immunoSEQ multiplex PCR, and the TCRdb table lists in-frame clones only, not all of them. The sample records approximately 60,000 clones, 93% being singletons. The sequenced sample was CD4+ or CD8+ T cells sorted from blood, obtained in a trial of the OX40 agonist ivuxolimab. The receptors derive from an adult with an advanced solid tumor such as melanoma, head and neck, liver or kidney cancer.

The rearrangement uses TRBV5-5 and TRBJ2-7; D is unresolved. The V end lost 2 bases, the J end lost 0 bases, and 12 bases lay between the germline ends. Germline V lookup: CDR1 SGHKS, CDR2 YYEKEE (reference sequence). The CDR3 runs to 15 residues. The CDR3 is CASSFSDSSSYEQYF. CDR3 DNA sequence: TGTGCCAGCAGCTTTTCAGACTCCAGCTCCTACGAGCAGTACTTC.

The sample holds one count of this clone. The chain employs TRBV11-2 and TRBJ2-7; the match to TRBD1 covers 9 bases. The J segment lost 5 bases and the V segment lost 5 bases, leaving 19 bases of the junction unmatched. Germline-derived CDR1 and CDR2 are SGHAT and FQNNGV. The length of the CDR3 is 18 residues. CDR3 DNA sequence: TGTGCCAGCAGCGTAACCCCCTCCCCCCGGACAGGGGACCACGAGCAGTACTTC. Translating it yields CASSVTPSPRTGDHEQYF. Variable domain in full (rest from reference TRBV11-2 and TRBJ2-7): EAGVAQSPRYKIIEKRQSVAFWCNPISGHATLYWYQQILGQGPKLLIQFQNNGVVDDSQLPKDRFSAERLKGVDSTLKIQPAKLEDSAVYLCASSVTPSPRTGDHEQYFGPGTRLTVT.

In regard to this clone: At one end, the junction sequence differs from germline, possibly due to a read error. CDR3 sequence reads: CASSNQAANEKLFF. CDR3 in DNA: TGTGCCAGCAGTAATCAGGCAGCTAATGAAAAACTGTTTTTT. V is TRBV19 and J is TRBJ1-4, with D hard to call. Looked up from germline, CDR1 is LNHDA and CDR2 is SQIVND (reference sequence). CDR3 length equals 14 residues.

The V gene is TRBV18, the J gene TRBJ2-5; D gene unclear. Near its end, the DNA agrees better with TRBJ2-7, so the J call may be wrong. CDR1 and CDR2 from the germline V gene are KGHSH and LQKENI. The CDR3 loop spans 16 amino acids. The DNA of the CDR3 is TGTGCCAGCTCACCACCATTCGGAGTTGGAGACTACGAGCAGTACTTC. Protein: CASSPPFGVGDYEQYF.

The V call is TRBV7-8, the J call TRBJ1-2; TRBD1 is a possible D gene (6 bases). Trimming removed 6 bases at V and 5 bases at J, with 34 bases between. The CDR3 sequence is 20 residues long. Germline V gene lookup returns CDR1 SGHVS and CDR2 FQNEAQ. This chain's CDR3 is CASRLHRTVGGGGNFYGYTF. The CDR3, as DNA: TGTGCCAGCAGATTACATAGGACAGTGGGGGGCGGTGGAAACTTTTATGGCTACACCTTC.

This clone was seen once. CDR3 residues: CASSPGLAGPPVDTQYF. In DNA form, the CDR3 reads TGTGCCAGCAGCCCGGGACTAGCGGGCCCCCCCGTAGATACGCAGTATTTT. The V gene is TRBV7-9, the J gene TRBJ2-3; 12 nucleotides line up with TRBD2. Per the germline V gene, CDR1 is SEHNR and CDR2 is FQNEAQ (reference sequence). CDR3 length: 17 amino acids. The junction had 11 bases not matched to a gene; V was cut back by 5 bases and J by 5 bases.

The chain recombines TRBV7-6 with TRBJ2-2, with TRBD1 as a possible D gene (6 bases). V was trimmed by 1 base and J by 3 bases, leaving 12 bases between them. The CDR3 sequence is 16 residues long. In germline, CDR1 is SGHVS, CDR2 FNYEAQ. The CDR3 DNA reads TGTGCCAGCAGCTTAGATCCAGGGGAATACACCGGGGAGCTGTTTTTT. As protein: CASSLDPGEYTGELFF.

The rearrangement uses TRBV5-1 and TRBJ1-1, with 8 bases matching TRBD1. The CDR3 runs to 15 residues. V was pared by 2 bases and J by 1 base, with 4 bases of the junction left unmatched. The germline CDR1 and CDR2 sequences are SGHRS and YFSETQ. CDR3 sequence (DNA): TGCGCCAGCAGCTTATCTGGGACAGGGAACACTGAAGCTTTCTTT. Translation: CASSLSGTGNTEAFF.

J is TRBJ1-2 and V is TRBV10-3; maybe TRBD1 (6 bases). Trimming removed 10 bases at V and 11 bases at J, with 17 bases between. Germline V CDR1 and CDR2: ENHRY, SYGVKD. The CDR3 sequence is 11 residues long. CDR3 sequence reads: CATLGGGEYTF. CDR3 nucleotides: TGTGCCACCCTAGGAGGGGGGGAATACACCTTC.

The sample holds one count of this clone. The rearrangement joins TRBV4-3 to TRBJ1-2, with TRBD1 matching over 7 bases. CDR1 and CDR2 from the germline V gene are LGHNA and YSLEER. Unmatched junction bases numbered 4, after V lost 4 bases and J lost 2 bases. The CDR3 consists of 14 residues. CDR3 sequence: CASSPGTANYGYTF. The CDR3 DNA reads TGCGCCAGCAGCCCCGGGACAGCCAACTATGGCTACACCTTC.

V usage is TRBV11-2 and J usage is TRBJ2-7; the match to TRBD2 covers 7 bases. The CDR3 spans 16 residues. The germline V gene encodes CDR1 SGHAT and CDR2 FQNNGV. V trimming: 1 base; J trimming: 4 bases; junction bases outside the gene matches: 10. The CDR3 spells CASSLAPGSGVYEQYF. CDR3 in DNA: TGTGCCAGCAGCTTAGCCCCGGGCAGCGGGGTTTACGAGCAGTACTTC.

The V gene is TRBV9, the J gene TRBJ2-5; 11 bases match TRBD2. The trim removed 0 bases at V and 2 bases at J, leaving 6 bases unmatched. Germline V CDR1 and CDR2: SGDLS, YYNGEE. This CDR3 is 17 amino acids long. The CDR3 protein is CASSVEGLAEPQETQYF. In DNA, the CDR3 is TGTGCCAGCAGCGTAGAGGGACTAGCGGAACCACAAGAGACCCAGTACTTC.

This clone came up once. The chain recombines TRBV7-9 with TRBJ2-7; D is undetermined. V shed 5 bases and J shed 3 bases, with 8 bases lying between them. The V gene's germline CDR1 is SEHNR and CDR2 FQNEAQ (reference sequence). The CDR3 has 12 amino acids. Here the CDR3 DNA reads TGTGCCAGCAGCGGATCGGGCTACGAGCAGTACTTC. It translates to CASSGSGYEQYF.

The chain couples TRBV4-1 to TRBJ2-7, with 7 bases fitting TRBD2. CDR3 size: 15 residues. Trimming removed 4 bases from V and 2 bases from J; junction bases left unmatched: 8. Germline CDR1 MGHRA, CDR2 YSYEKL. The chain's CDR3 is CASSLSALAAYEQYF. In DNA, the CDR3 is TGCGCCAGCAGCCTTTCAGCCCTAGCGGCCTACGAGCAGTACTTC.

This sequence joins TRBV28 and TRBJ2-7; 8 nucleotides agree with TRBD1. In germline, CDR1 is MDHEN, CDR2 SYDVKM. The V segment lost 3 bases and the J segment 5 bases; nucleotides outside the gene matches: 6. The CDR3 spans 14 residues. The DNA of the CDR3 is TGTGCCAGCAGTTTGGTCAGGGGGCTGGACGAGCAGTACTTC. Protein sequence: CASSLVRGLDEQYF. Using reference TRBV28 and TRBJ2-7 for the parts outside the CDR3, the full variable domain is DVKVTQSSRYLVKRTGEKVFLECVQDMDHENMFWYRQDPGLGLRLIYFSYDVKMKEKGDIPEGYSVSREKKERFSLILESASTNQTSMYLCASSLVRGLDEQYFGPGTRLTVT.

The V call is TRBV6-6, the J call TRBJ1-3; a possible D gene is TRBD1 (6 bases). Germline CDR1 is MNHNY and CDR2 is SVGAGI (reference sequence). The CDR3 totals 15 residues. The V and J ends lost 7 bases and 4 bases respectively, with 17 bases between them. The CDR3 region has the DNA TGTGCCAGCACCCAAGGGGGGGCGCTCGGAAACACCATATATTTT. As protein: CASTQGGALGNTIYF.

The chain carries TRBV13 and TRBJ2-7; 8 bases fit TRBD1. The CDR3 covers 16 residues. Germline CDR1 reads PRHDT; CDR2 reads FYEKMQ (reference sequence). V trimming: 0 bases; J trimming: 1 base; junction bases outside the gene matches: 5. CDR3 DNA sequence: TGTGCCAGCAGCTTAGGGCCGGGACAGGCATCCTACGAGCAGTACTTC. This translates into CASSLGPGQASYEQYF. The full variable domain, with the rest looked up from reference TRBV13 and TRBJ2-7, is AAGVIQSPRHLIKEKRETATLKCYPIPRHDTVYWYQQGPGQDPQFLISFYEKMQSDKGSIPDRFSAQQFSDYHSELNMSSLELGDSALYFCASSLGPGQASYEQYFGPGTRLTVT.

The chain carries TRBV10-3 and TRBJ2-7, with D hard to call. Deletions cut 2 bases from V and 7 bases from J, with 12 bases between. Per germline, CDR1 ENHRY and CDR2 SYGVKD. The CDR3 extends over 13 amino acids. CDR3 region: CAISEGLEREQYF. The CDR3 bases are TGTGCCATCAGTGAGGGTCTGGAAAGGGAGCAGTACTTC.

The chain recombines TRBV19 with TRBJ1-4; D gene uncertain. V was clipped by 6 bases and J by 4 bases, with 6 bases between them. Germline V gives CDR1 LNHDA, CDR2 SQIVND (reference sequence). CDR3 length equals 12 residues. The CDR3 sequence: CASSGLNEKLFF. The DNA of the CDR3 is TGTGCCAGTAGCGGTCTTAATGAAAAACTGTTTTTT. The full variable domain, completed using reference TRBV19 and TRBJ1-4, is DGGITQSPKYLFRKEGQNVTLSCEQNLNHDAMYWYRQDPGQGLRLIYYSQIVNDFQKGDIAEGYSVSREKKESFPLTVTSAQKNPTAFYLCASSGLNEKLFFGSGTQLSVL.

The V gene is TRBV19, the J gene TRBJ1-1; D possibly corresponds to TRBD1 (5 bases). The CDR3 spans 15 residues. V was shortened by 2 bases and J by 4 bases, with 14 bases between the two germline ends. Per germline, CDR1 LNHDA and CDR2 SQIVND (reference sequence). The chain's CDR3 is CASSIRAGLVTEAFF. In nucleotides, the CDR3 is TGTGCCAGTAGTATAAGGGCAGGGTTGGTCACTGAAGCTTTCTTT.

The V and J genes are TRBV30 and TRBJ2-3; D remains ambiguous. Trimming took 3 bases from V and 6 from J, leaving 13 bases between them. The germline gives CDR1 GTSNPN, CDR2 SVGIG (reference sequence). The CDR3 has 13 residues. Here the CDR3 DNA reads TGTGCCTGGAGCCCTCAGAATACGGATACGCAGTATTTT. Protein: CAWSPQNTDTQYF.

The chain combines TRBV29-1 with TRBJ1-2; D perhaps matches TRBD1 (5 bases). V shed 5 bases and J shed 1 base, with 14 bases lying between them. CDR3 length equals 14 residues. Germline-derived CDR1 and CDR2 are SQVTM and ANQGSEA. The CDR3 DNA sequence: TGCAGCGTTCTGAGGGACCCCAATAACTATGGCTACACCTTC. Translation gives CSVLRDPNNYGYTF.

The gene calls are TRBV5-5 and TRBJ2-3; D is unresolved. The CDR3 runs 14 residues. The germline V and J ends were trimmed by 0 bases and 6 bases, with 11 bases remaining between them. CDR1 is SGHKS and CDR2 is YYEKEE in the germline V gene (reference sequence). In nucleotides, the CDR3 is TGTGCCAGCAGCTTGGGATCGGACGGGGATACGCAGTATTTT. Translation gives CASSLGSDGDTQYF.

CDR3 DNA sequence: TGTGCCAGCAGCTCTAGGGGGCGGACTGAAGCTTTCTTT. Protein sequence: CASSSRGRTEAFF. The chain couples TRBV7-6 to TRBJ1-1; 7 nucleotides agree with TRBD1. J gave up 5 bases and V 4 bases, and 4 bases lay outside the gene matches. The CDR3 length is 13 residues. Germline CDR1 SGHVS, CDR2 FNYEAQ. The full variable domain, its missing parts supplied by reference TRBV7-6 and TRBJ1-1, is GAGVSQSPRYKVTKRGQDVALRCDPISGHVSLYWYRQALGQGPEFLTYFNYEAQQDKSGLPNDRFSAERPEGSISTLTIQRTEQRDSAMYRCASSSRGRTEAFFGQGTRLTVV.

This chain uses TRBV6-1 with TRBJ1-3; D uncertain. The V gene lost 7 bases and the J gene lost 4 bases, with 8 bases spanning the gap. The CDR3 has 12 amino acids. CDR1 MNHNS and CDR2 SASEGT come from the germline V gene. The CDR3 reads CASTEPGNTIYF. As DNA, the CDR3 is TGTGCCAGCACGGAGCCCGGAAACACCATATATTTT.

The chain has TRBV6-6 and TRBJ2-5; 8 bases map to TRBD1. This CDR3 is built from 16 residues. Germline values: CDR1 MNHNY, CDR2 SVGAGI (reference sequence). Trimming at V came to 6 bases and at J to 2 bases, leaving 11 bases not matched to a gene. CDR3 coding DNA: TGTGCCAGCAGCCTTTCGGACAGGGCCATACAAGAGACCCAGTACTTC. This codes for CASSLSDRAIQETQYF.

This chain connects TRBV7-9 to TRBJ2-7; the match to TRBD1 covers 9 bases. The germline CDR1 and CDR2 sequences are SEHNR and FQNEAQ (reference sequence). This CDR3 is 16 amino acids long. V shed 5 bases, J shed 4 bases, and the junction held 12 bases outside the gene matches. The CDR3 protein is CASSTQAGTGTYEQYF. In DNA form, the CDR3 reads TGTGCCAGCAGCACCCAAGCCGGGACAGGGACTTACGAGCAGTACTTC.

The rearrangement uses TRBV4-3 and TRBJ2-3; TRBD2 agrees at 13 bases. This CDR3 region has 18 residues. Per the germline V gene, CDR1 is LGHNA and CDR2 is YSLEER. Trimming removed 0 bases from V and 2 bases from J; junction bases left unmatched: 5. CDR3 nucleotides: TGCGCCAGCAGCCAAGATGATACTAGCGGGAGGGCCACAGATACGCAGTATTTT. Protein product: CASSQDDTSGRATDTQYF.

The CDR3 region has the DNA TGTGCCAGCAGTTTCGGGGGAGGAGGGTCCTACGAGCAGTACTTC. This gives the protein CASSFGGGGSYEQYF. The V gene is TRBV27, the J gene TRBJ2-7; a possible D gene is TRBD2 (6 bases). V shed 3 bases and J shed 1 base, with 13 bases lying between them. The V gene's germline CDR1 is MNHEY and CDR2 SMNVEV (reference sequence). The CDR3 is 15 amino acids.

This sequence joins TRBV19 and TRBJ2-3; 13 bases map to TRBD2. V was pared by 7 bases and J by 4 bases, with 5 bases of the junction left unmatched. The CDR3 sequence is 15 residues long. From germline, CDR1 is LNHDA and CDR2 SQIVND (reference sequence). For the CDR3, the DNA is TGTGCCAGTATGGGGACTAGCGGGGTCCCAGATACGCAGTATTTT. Its translation is CASMGTSGVPDTQYF.